The next 17 T cell receptor beta chains were all read from a single sample in a study of T cells after yellow fever vaccination. TCRdb passed the 5' RACE reads through MiXCR, listing each CDR3 protein once. The table includes a few hundred thousand distinct CDR3 sequences, 17% detected once. The material sequenced was PBMCs, taken less than 6 days after the first yellow fever vaccination. The receptors were gathered from a man younger than 35 who received the YFV17D yellow fever vaccine.

This clonotype was counted between two and nine times. The J gene is TRBJ2-3, the V gene TRBV6-1; 11 nucleotides agree with TRBD1. The V and J ends lost 6 bases and 12 bases, in that order; junction bases with no gene match: 8. Germline V gene data show CDR1 as MNHNS and CDR2 as SASEGT. This CDR3 spans 13 amino acids. CDR3 bases: TGTGCCAGCAGGAGGACAGGGGGCGGGGTACAGTATTTT. It specifies CASRRTGGGVQYF.

This clonotype was seen more than once but under ten times. The rearrangement uses TRBV2 and TRBJ1-6; D uncertain. The CDR3 extends over 14 amino acids. V gave up 0 bases and J gave up 4 bases, with 4 bases separating them. Germline V gene sequence: CDR1 SNHLY, CDR2 FYNNEI. The CDR3 here is CASSEAGYNSPLHF. CDR3 coding DNA: TGTGCCAGCAGTGAAGCCGGATATAATTCACCCCTCCACTTT.

The chain is built from TRBV6-5 and TRBJ2-3, with 7 bases that match TRBD2. CDR3 size: 17 residues. The J segment lost 2 bases and the V segment lost 0 bases, leaving 8 bases of the junction unmatched. Germline loops: CDR1 MNHEY, CDR2 SVGAGI. The CDR3 region is CASSYSVASGYTDTQYF. DNA for the CDR3: TGTGCCAGCAGTTACTCGGTGGCTAGCGGTTACACAGATACGCAGTATTTT.

This clonotype was recorded a few times. This sequence joins TRBV13 and TRBJ2-5, with 8 bases that match TRBD1. Germline lookup yields CDR1 PRHDT and CDR2 FYEKMQ (reference sequence). The CDR3 contains 15 residues. The J segment lost 4 bases and the V segment lost 5 bases, leaving 9 bases of the junction unmatched. CDR3 bases: TGTGCCAGCAGCCCAGCGGACAGGGAAGGAGAGACCCAGTACTTC. Protein sequence: CASSPADREGETQYF.

This clonotype was observed a few times. This rearrangement joins TRBV4-3 to TRBJ2-4; 11 positions match TRBD2. Germline assignment: CDR1 LGHNA and CDR2 YSLEER. J was trimmed by 6 bases and V by 0 bases; bases with no gene match: 4. The CDR3 extends over 16 amino acids. The CDR3 region is CASSQDVLAGGNIQYF. CDR3 nucleotide sequence: TGCGCCAGCAGCCAAGATGTGCTAGCGGGGGGAAACATTCAGTACTTC.

J is TRBJ2-1 and V is TRBV7-2; 7 nucleotides match TRBD2. In germline, CDR1 is SGHTA, CDR2 FQGNSA. The V segment lost 5 bases and the J segment 2 bases; nucleotides outside the gene matches: 12. The CDR3 is 17 amino acids. The CDR3 loop reads CASSPPPLAATYNEQFF. CDR3 sequence (DNA): TGTGCCAGCAGCCCGCCCCCCCTAGCGGCAACCTACAATGAGCAGTTCTTC.

The chain couples TRBV21-1 to TRBJ2-7; TRBD1 reflects the table's D call only, with no check against the DNA. TRBV21-1 represents a pseudogene. The length of the CDR3 is 14 residues. The CDR3 region is CASSTDRAPYEQYF. The CDR3 bases are TGTGCCAGCAGCACCGACAGGGCACCCTACGAGCAGTACTTC.

V is TRBV11-1 and J is TRBJ2-1; possible D gene TRBD2, 5 bases. CDR3 length: 17 residues. V was clipped by 3 bases and J by 1 base, with 16 bases between them. CDR1 and CDR2 (germline): SGHAT, FQDESV (reference sequence). In nucleotides, the CDR3 is TGTGCCAGCAGCTTCAACCTCGCTAGAGGGTCCTACAATGAGCAGTTCTTC. Protein sequence: CASSFNLARGSYNEQFF.

This clonotype was seen ten or more times. The V and J genes are TRBV18 and TRBJ2-3; 9 nucleotides line up with TRBD2. The trim removed 1 base at V and 2 bases at J, leaving 4 bases unmatched. This CDR3 region has 16 residues. Germline V gives CDR1 KGHSH, CDR2 LQKENI. CDR3 DNA: TGTGCCAGCTCACCACTGCGGGGGGGTTCCACAGATACGCAGTATTTT. As protein: CASSPLRGGSTDTQYF.

The chain is built from TRBV18 and TRBJ2-1; 7 nucleotides agree with TRBD2. V lost 0 bases to trimming and J lost 7 bases; unmatched junction nucleotides: 6. This CDR3 spans 15 amino acids. The germline V gene encodes CDR1 KGHSH and CDR2 LQKENI. In nucleotides, the CDR3 is TGTGCCAGCTCACCACCGCAGGGAGGGGTGAATGAGCAGTTCTTC. Protein: CASSPPQGGVNEQFF.

This clonotype was seen more than once but under ten times. This chain uses TRBV6-2 or TRBV6-3 with TRBJ2-1, with D perhaps being TRBD1 or TRBD2 (5 bases each). V lost 7 bases to trimming and J lost 16 bases, with 26 bases between them. The germline gives CDR1 MNHEY, CDR2 SVGEGT. The CDR3 loop spans 14 amino acids. CDR3 nucleotide sequence: TGTGCCAGCAATGCCGGGGTGGCCGGTTACCAGGGTTTCTTC. It yields the protein CASNAGVAGYQGFF.

The chain recombines TRBV3-1 with TRBJ2-1; 14 positions match TRBD2. CDR1 and CDR2 from the germline V gene are LGHDT and YNNKEL (reference sequence). The J segment lost 8 bases and the V segment lost 2 bases, leaving 11 bases of the junction unmatched. CDR3 length: 18 residues. CDR3 bases: TGTGCCAGCAGCCAACGCATAAAGACTAGCGGGGGGGCCTATGAGCAGTTCTTC. Amino acids: CASSQRIKTSGGAYEQFF.

J is TRBJ2-5 and V is TRBV20-1; tentatively, D is TRBD2 (5 bases). The CDR3 covers 15 residues. Trimming cost V 3 bases and J 7 bases, with 21 bases left between them. CDR1 and CDR2 from the germline V gene are DFQATT and SNEGSKA (reference sequence). Here the CDR3 DNA reads TGCAGTGCTAGTTTTGCTAGCATAAGATGGACGACCCAGTACTTC. This encodes CSASFASIRWTTQYF.

This clonotype has only one observation. This sequence joins TRBV7-9 and TRBJ2-1; D gene ambiguous. V lost 7 bases and J 4 bases, leaving 14 bases between the germline ends. CDR1 is SEHNR, CDR2 FQNEAQ, per germline (reference sequence). CDR3 size: 14 residues. CDR3 DNA sequence: TGTGCCAGCACCGTTCTCGCGGAGTACAATGAGCAGTTCTTC. This codes for CASTVLAEYNEQFF.

Only a few counts were recorded for this clonotype. Mismatch with germline at one junction end may stem from a read error. The genes are TRBV6-5 and TRBJ2-7; 9 nucleotides line up with TRBD2. Germline CDR1 is MNHEY and CDR2 is SVGAGI. This CDR3 comprises 16 residues. The CDR3 region is CASSYYPTSGGYEQYF. The CDR3 DNA is TGTGCCAGCAGCTACTATCCGACTAGCGGCGGGTACGAGCAGTACTTC.

The chain carries TRBV29-1 and TRBJ2-7, with TRBD1 matching 8 bases. The V segment lost 6 bases and the J segment 4 bases; nucleotides outside the gene matches: 5. This CDR3 is 12 amino acids long. Looked up from germline, CDR1 is SQVTM and CDR2 is ANQGSEA. The CDR3 protein is CSVKTGDYEQYF. CDR3 DNA sequence: TGCAGCGTGAAGACAGGGGATTACGAGCAGTACTTC.

This sequence joins TRBV10-3 and TRBJ1-2; D call uncertain. CDR3 length: 14 amino acids. The germline CDR1 and CDR2 sequences are ENHRY and SYGVKD. The V gene lost 4 bases and the J gene lost 4 bases, with 13 bases spanning the gap. The CDR3 spells CAISAPVSGYGYTF. The CDR3 DNA reads as TGTGCCATCAGTGCCCCGGTTAGTGGCTATGGCTACACCTTC.